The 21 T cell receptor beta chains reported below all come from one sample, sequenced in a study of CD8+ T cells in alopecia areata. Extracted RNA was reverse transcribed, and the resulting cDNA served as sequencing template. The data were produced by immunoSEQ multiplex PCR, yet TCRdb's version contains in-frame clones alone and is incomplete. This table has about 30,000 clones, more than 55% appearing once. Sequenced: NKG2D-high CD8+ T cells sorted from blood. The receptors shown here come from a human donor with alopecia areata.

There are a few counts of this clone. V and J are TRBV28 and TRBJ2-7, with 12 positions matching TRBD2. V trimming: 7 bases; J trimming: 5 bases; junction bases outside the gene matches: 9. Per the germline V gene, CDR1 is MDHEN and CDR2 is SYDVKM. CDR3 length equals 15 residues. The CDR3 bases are TGTGCCAGCACCCAACTAGCGGGAGGAACCCACGAGCAGTACTTC. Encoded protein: CASTQLAGGTHEQYF. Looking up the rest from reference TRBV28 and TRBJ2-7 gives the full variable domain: DVKVTQSSRYLVKRTGEKVFLECVQDMDHENMFWYRQDPGLGLRLIYFSYDVKMKEKGDIPEGYSVSREKKERFSLILESASTNQTSMYLCASTQLAGGTHEQYFGPGTRLTVT.

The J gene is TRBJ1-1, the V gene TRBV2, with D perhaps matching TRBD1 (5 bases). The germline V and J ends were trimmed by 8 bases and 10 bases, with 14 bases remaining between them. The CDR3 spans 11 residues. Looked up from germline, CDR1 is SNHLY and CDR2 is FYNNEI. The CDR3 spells CASVGPLGAFF. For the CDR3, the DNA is TGTGCCAGCGTGGGGCCCCTAGGAGCTTTCTTT.

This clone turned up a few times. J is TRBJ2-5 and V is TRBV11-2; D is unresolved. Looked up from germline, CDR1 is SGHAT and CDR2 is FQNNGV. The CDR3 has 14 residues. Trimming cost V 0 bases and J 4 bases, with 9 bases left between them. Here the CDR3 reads CASSLDLFGETQYF. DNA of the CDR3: TGTGCCAGCAGCTTAGATCTGTTCGGAGAGACCCAGTACTTC.

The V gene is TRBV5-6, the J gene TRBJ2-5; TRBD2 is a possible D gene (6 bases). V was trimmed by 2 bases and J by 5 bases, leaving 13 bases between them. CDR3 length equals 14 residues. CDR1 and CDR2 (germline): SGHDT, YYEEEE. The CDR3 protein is CASSFPAGTETQYF. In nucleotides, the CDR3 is TGTGCCAGCAGCTTTCCGGCGGGGACGGAGACCCAGTACTTC. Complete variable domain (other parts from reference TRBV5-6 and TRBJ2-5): DAGVTQSPTHLIKTRGQQVTLRCSPKSGHDTVSWYQQALGQGPQFIFQYYEEEERQRGNFPDRFSGHQFPNYSSELNVNALLLGDSALYLCASSFPAGTETQYFGPGTRLLVL.

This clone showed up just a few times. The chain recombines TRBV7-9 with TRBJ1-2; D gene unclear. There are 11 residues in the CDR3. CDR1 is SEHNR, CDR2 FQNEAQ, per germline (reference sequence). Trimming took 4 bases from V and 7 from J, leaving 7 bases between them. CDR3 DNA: TGTGCCAGCAGCTCCGGGCCTGGCTACACCTTC. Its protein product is CASSSGPGYTF.

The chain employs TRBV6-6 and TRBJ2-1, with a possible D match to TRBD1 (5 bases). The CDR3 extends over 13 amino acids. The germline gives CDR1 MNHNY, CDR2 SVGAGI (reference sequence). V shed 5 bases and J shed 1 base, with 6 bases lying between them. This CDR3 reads CASSDSSYNEQFF. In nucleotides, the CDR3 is TGTGCCAGCAGTGACAGTTCCTACAATGAGCAGTTCTTC.

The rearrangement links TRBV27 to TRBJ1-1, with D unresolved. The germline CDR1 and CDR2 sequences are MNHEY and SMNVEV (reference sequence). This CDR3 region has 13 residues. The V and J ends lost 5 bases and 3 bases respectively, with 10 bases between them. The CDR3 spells CASSLHRDTEAFF. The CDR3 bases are TGTGCCAGCAGTCTACACCGTGACACTGAAGCTTTCTTT.

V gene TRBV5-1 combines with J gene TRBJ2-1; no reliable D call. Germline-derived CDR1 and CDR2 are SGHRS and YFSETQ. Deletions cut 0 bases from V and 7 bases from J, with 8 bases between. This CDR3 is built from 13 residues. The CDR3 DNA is TGCGCCAGCAGCTTGGCTCAGACTAATGAGCAGTTCTTC. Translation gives CASSLAQTNEQFF.

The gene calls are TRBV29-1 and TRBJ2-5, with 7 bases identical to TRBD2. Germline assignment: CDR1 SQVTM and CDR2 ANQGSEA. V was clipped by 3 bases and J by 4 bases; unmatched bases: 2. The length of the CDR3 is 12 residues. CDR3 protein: CSVDSGTETQYF. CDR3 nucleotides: TGCAGCGTTGACAGCGGGACAGAGACCCAGTACTTC.

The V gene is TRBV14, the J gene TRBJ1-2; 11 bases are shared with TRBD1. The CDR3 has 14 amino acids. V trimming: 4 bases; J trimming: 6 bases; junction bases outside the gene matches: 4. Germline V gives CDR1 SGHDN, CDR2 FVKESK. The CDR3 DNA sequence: TGTGCCAGCAGCCTTGGGACAGGGGGTAATGGCTACACCTTC. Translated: CASSLGTGGNGYTF.

The CDR3 sequence is CASSFTGGKDNEQFF. CDR3 nucleotide sequence: TGTGCCAGCAGCTTCACAGGGGGTAAGGACAATGAGCAGTTCTTC. This chain uses TRBV7-9 with TRBJ2-1; 8 bases agree with TRBD1. Per germline, CDR1 SEHNR and CDR2 FQNEAQ (reference sequence). V was clipped by 3 bases and J by 5 bases; unmatched bases: 6. There are 15 residues in the CDR3.

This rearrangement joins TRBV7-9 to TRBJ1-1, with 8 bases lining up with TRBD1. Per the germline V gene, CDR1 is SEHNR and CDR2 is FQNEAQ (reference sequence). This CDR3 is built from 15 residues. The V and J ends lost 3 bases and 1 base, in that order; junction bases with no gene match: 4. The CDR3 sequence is CASSFPTGANTEAFF. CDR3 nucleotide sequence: TGTGCCAGCAGCTTTCCGACAGGGGCGAACACTGAAGCTTTCTTT.

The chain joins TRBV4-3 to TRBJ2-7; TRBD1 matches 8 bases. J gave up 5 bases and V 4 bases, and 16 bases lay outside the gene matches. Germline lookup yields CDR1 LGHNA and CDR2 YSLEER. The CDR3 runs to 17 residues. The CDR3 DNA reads TGCGCCAGCAGCCCATCCCCGGACAGGGCGATCTACCACGAGCAGTACTTC. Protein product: CASSPSPDRAIYHEQYF.

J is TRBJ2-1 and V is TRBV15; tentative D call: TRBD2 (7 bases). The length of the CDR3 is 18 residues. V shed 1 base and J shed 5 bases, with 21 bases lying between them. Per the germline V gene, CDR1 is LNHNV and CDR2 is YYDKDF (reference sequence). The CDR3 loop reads CATSRATGRELVDNEQFF. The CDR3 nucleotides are TGTGCCACCAGCAGAGCTACAGGGAGGGAGCTGGTGGACAATGAGCAGTTCTTC.

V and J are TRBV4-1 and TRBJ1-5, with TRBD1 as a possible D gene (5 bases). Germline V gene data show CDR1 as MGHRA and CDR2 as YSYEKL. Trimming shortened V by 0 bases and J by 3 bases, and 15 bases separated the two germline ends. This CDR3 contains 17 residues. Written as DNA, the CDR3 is TGCGCCAGCAGCCAAGATTATTGGGACCGACCCAATCAGCCCCAGCATTTT. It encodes CASSQDYWDRPNQPQHF.

The CDR3 DNA is TGTGCCTGGAGTTTCATAAACACTGAAGCTTTCTTT. The encoded protein is CAWSFINTEAFF. This chain joins TRBV30 and TRBJ1-1; D not resolved. The germline V gene encodes CDR1 GTSNPN and CDR2 SVGIG (reference sequence). There are 12 residues in the CDR3. The ends were cut back, 2 bases at V and 2 bases at J, with 6 bases in the middle.

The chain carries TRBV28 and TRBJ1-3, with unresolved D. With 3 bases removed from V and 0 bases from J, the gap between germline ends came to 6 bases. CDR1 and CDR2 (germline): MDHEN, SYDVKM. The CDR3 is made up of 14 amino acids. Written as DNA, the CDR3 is TGTGCCAGCAGTTTGTCCAACTCTGGAAACACCATATATTTT. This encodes CASSLSNSGNTIYF.

CDR3 nucleotides: TGTGCCTGGAGTGCGGACACAGCTAACTATGGCTACACCTTC. Protein sequence: CAWSADTANYGYTF. The genes are TRBV30 and TRBJ1-2, with D possibly being TRBD1 (5 bases). Germline V gives CDR1 GTSNPN, CDR2 SVGIG (reference sequence). The CDR3 loop spans 14 amino acids. Trimming left V 1 base short and J 0 bases short, with 9 bases between.

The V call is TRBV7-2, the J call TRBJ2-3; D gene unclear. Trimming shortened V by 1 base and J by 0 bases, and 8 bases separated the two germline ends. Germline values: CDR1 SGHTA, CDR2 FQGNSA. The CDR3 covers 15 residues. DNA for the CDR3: TGTGCCAGCAGCTTAGAACAGTTTAGCACAGATACGCAGTATTTT. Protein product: CASSLEQFSTDTQYF.

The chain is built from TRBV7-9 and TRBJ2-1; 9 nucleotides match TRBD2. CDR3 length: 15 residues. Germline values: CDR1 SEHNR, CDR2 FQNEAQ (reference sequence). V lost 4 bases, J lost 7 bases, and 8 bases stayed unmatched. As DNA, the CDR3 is TGTGCCAGCAGCTCGCGGGAGGGGAGCTCGAATGAGCAGTTCTTC. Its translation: CASSSREGSSNEQFF.

This CDR3 is CASSPLEFTDTQYF. The DNA of the CDR3 is TGCGCCAGCAGCCCGCTCGAGTTCACAGATACGCAGTATTTT. The chain combines TRBV4-1 with TRBJ2-3, with no clear D. Trimming cost V 4 bases and J 2 bases, with 10 bases left between them. The germline V gene has CDR1 MGHRA and CDR2 YSYEKL. There are 14 residues in the CDR3.